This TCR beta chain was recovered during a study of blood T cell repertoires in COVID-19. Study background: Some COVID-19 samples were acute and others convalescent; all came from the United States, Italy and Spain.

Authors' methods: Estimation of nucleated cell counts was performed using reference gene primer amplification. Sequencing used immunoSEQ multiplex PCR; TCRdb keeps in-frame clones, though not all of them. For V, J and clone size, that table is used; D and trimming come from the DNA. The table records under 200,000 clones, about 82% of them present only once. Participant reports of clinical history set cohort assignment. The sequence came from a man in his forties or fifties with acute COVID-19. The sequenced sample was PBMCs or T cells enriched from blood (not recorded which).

In DNA form, the CDR3 reads TGCGCCAGCAGCCAAGATCCGGGATCCTACGAGCAGTACTTC. It specifies CASSQDPGSYEQYF. The chain has TRBV4-3 and TRBJ2-7, with a weak D call TRBD2 (5 bases). CDR3 length equals 14 residues. In germline, CDR1 is LGHNA, CDR2 YSLEER. Trimming shortened V by 0 bases and J by 1 base, and 7 bases separated the two germline ends.